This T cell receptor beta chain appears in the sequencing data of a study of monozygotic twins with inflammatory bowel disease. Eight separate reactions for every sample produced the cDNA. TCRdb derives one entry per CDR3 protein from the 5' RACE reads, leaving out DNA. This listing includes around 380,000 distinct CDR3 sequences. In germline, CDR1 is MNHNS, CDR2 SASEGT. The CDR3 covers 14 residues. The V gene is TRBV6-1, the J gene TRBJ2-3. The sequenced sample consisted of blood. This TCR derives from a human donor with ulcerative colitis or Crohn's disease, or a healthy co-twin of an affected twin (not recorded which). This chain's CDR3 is CASCTMGKTDTQYF.